This section outlines one T cell receptor beta chain sequence together with its context. No antigen is known for it. This entry comes from a study of T cell responses to AZD1222 COVID-19 vaccine. Overall study findings and caveats: No day 14 peak samples; only post-peak repertoires were characterized. Of the AZD1222 recipients, only 6 or 7 were seropositive at baseline.

Some clones are missing from TCRdb's copy, which holds only in-frame ones; the method was immunoSEQ multiplex PCR. The data contain over 150,000 clones, less than 90% of them singletons. This CDR3 has 13 residues. The V and J ends lost 3 bases and 4 bases respectively, with 7 bases between them. From germline, CDR1 is MNHEY and CDR2 SVGAGI. The TCR originated in an adult in good health. The chain employs TRBV6-5 and TRBJ1-5; D remains ambiguous. Sequenced here: peripheral blood, sampled on day 0 of MenACWY control vaccination. The CDR3 here is CASSYGRNQPQHF. The CDR3 nucleotides are TGTGCCAGCAGTTATGGAAGGAATCAGCCCCAGCATTTT.